This T cell receptor beta chain was sequenced for a study of T cell repertoires in cytomegalovirus infection. Study summary: As its CMV epitopes, the study selected recently identified HLA-C-restricted and well-studied HLA-B-restricted targets. An indication of both CMV infection and matching HLA type came from public TCR beta signatures. General observations from the study: Summed frequency of shared TCR beta families picked out CMV carriers who also had the relevant HLA. Clonotypes of TCR beta that were HLA-C-restricted and CMV-specific dominated the ex vivo response.

One entry per CDR3 protein results from TCRdb running MiXCR on the reads. The table includes over 50,000 distinct CDR3 sequences, around 21% detected once. This clonotype has more than one count but fewer than ten. Its target is unknown. Per the germline V gene, CDR1 is LNHDA and CDR2 is SQIVND (reference sequence). The CDR3 runs 16 residues. The V end lost 0 bases, the J end lost 8 bases, and 16 bases lay between the germline ends. This receptor was obtained from a human donor in good health (CMV status not recorded). Some clones in this sample may be carry-over from other donors' samples. The V gene is TRBV19, the J gene TRBJ1-4, with D possibly TRBD1 on 6 matching bases. The starting material was CD8+ T cells from cultured PBMCs, obtained from culture after CMV antigen stimulation. The CDR3 nucleotides read TGTGCCAGTAGTATAGATCGACAGGACCCTAGCGAAAAACTGTTTTTT. This codes for CASSIDRQDPSEKLFF.